These 14 T cell receptor beta chains share one sample of origin, sequenced in a study of T cells expressing NK-cell markers. TCRdb re-analyzed the 5' RACE reads; it lists each CDR3 protein once, without DNA. This repertoire includes over 250,000 distinct CDR3 sequences. Sequencing input: blood T cells: a sorted CD56 or NKG2C T cell subset, CD4+ or CD8+ T cells, or bulk PBMC T cells (not recorded which). The receptors were gathered from a woman aged 18 to 75 in good health.

This chain uses TRBV6-2 or TRBV6-3 with TRBJ2-3. The length of the CDR3 is 14 residues. The germline gives CDR1 MNHEY, CDR2 SVGEGT. The CDR3 sequence: CASSPHYSTDTQYF.

The chain has TRBV20-1 and TRBJ2-1; TCRdb picks TRBD2, but there is no DNA to check that call. Germline lookup yields CDR1 DFQATT and CDR2 SNEGSKA (reference sequence). The CDR3 covers 16 residues. The CDR3 loop reads CSARPLAGGTYNEQFF.

This chain uses TRBV20-1 with TRBJ1-4; TCRdb selects TRBD1, and the lack of DNA leaves this call unchecked. Germline loops: CDR1 DFQATT, CDR2 SNEGSKA (reference sequence). The CDR3 has 15 amino acids. CDR3 loop: CSARDHGQSGEKLFF.

The chain has TRBV7-3 and TRBJ1-6; TCRdb designates TRBD1, a call that cannot be tested without DNA. Germline CDR1 SGHTA, CDR2 FQGTGA. The CDR3 length is 14 residues. The CDR3 loop is CASSKRQGESPLHF.

The genes are TRBV20-1 and TRBJ2-4; the TCRdb call, TRBD1, lacks DNA for checking. The CDR3 is 15 residues long. Germline V lookup: CDR1 DFQATT, CDR2 SNEGSKA (reference sequence). CDR3 in amino acids: CSAGRPGQIVPIQYF.

The chain employs TRBV10-3 and TRBJ2-5. There are 12 residues in the CDR3. Germline V gene data show CDR1 as ENHRY and CDR2 as SYGVKD. CDR3 region: CAISESVETQYF.

CDR3 sequence reads: CASARGGSTDTQYF. The chain joins TRBV7-9 to TRBJ2-3; lacking DNA, the TRBD1 call made by TCRdb goes unchecked. The CDR3 consists of 14 residues. Per germline, CDR1 SEHNR and CDR2 FQNEAQ (reference sequence).

The CDR3 sequence is CASSVGPNTEAFF. The V gene is TRBV9, the J gene TRBJ1-1. This CDR3 contains 13 residues. Per germline, CDR1 SGDLS and CDR2 YYNGEE.

V is TRBV7-9 and J is TRBJ2-4; TCRdb's assignment of TRBD1 cannot be checked, as there is no DNA. From germline, CDR1 is SEHNR and CDR2 FQNEAQ (reference sequence). There are 16 residues in the CDR3. The CDR3 reads CASRQGRLLAKNIQYF.

The gene calls are TRBV20-1 and TRBJ2-1; there is no DNA to check the TCRdb D call of TRBD2. The germline V gene encodes CDR1 DFQATT and CDR2 SNEGSKA (reference sequence). The CDR3 length is 19 residues. CDR3 residues: CSARGRPSGRNSSYNEQFF.

The rearrangement uses TRBV12-3 or TRBV12-4 and TRBJ1-2; no DNA is available, so the TRBD1 call from TCRdb remains unchecked. The CDR3 has 14 amino acids. The chain's CDR3 is CASSPRYLGAGYTF.

The rearrangement links TRBV7-2 to TRBJ2-5; TCRdb proposes TRBD2, but this gene call is untestable without DNA. The CDR3 is 14 residues long. In germline, CDR1 is SGHTA, CDR2 FQGNSA. The CDR3 here is CASSLWVAGETQYF. The complete variable domain, with remaining parts taken from reference TRBV7-2 and TRBJ2-5, reads GAGVSQSPSNKVTEKGKDVELRCDPISGHTALYWYRQSLGQGLEFLIYFQGNSAPDKSGLPSDRFSAERTGGSVSTLTIQRTQQEDSAVYLCASSLWVAGETQYFGPGTRLLVL.

CDR3 residues: CASMDRNSYNSPLHF. This rearrangement joins TRBV19 to TRBJ1-6. In germline, CDR1 is LNHDA, CDR2 SQIVND (reference sequence). CDR3 length: 15 amino acids. Complete variable domain (other parts from reference TRBV19 and TRBJ1-6): DGGITQSPKYLFRKEGQNVTLSCEQNLNHDAMYWYRQDPGQGLRLIYYSQIVNDFQKGDIAEGYSVSREKKESFPLTVTSAQKNPTAFYLCASMDRNSYNSPLHFGNGTRLTVT.

The chain is built from TRBV7-2 and TRBJ1-2; the D call from TCRdb, TRBD1, cannot be confirmed without DNA. This CDR3 has 12 residues. CDR1 SGHTA and CDR2 FQGNSA come from the germline V gene. The CDR3 loop reads CASTPTGHGYTF.